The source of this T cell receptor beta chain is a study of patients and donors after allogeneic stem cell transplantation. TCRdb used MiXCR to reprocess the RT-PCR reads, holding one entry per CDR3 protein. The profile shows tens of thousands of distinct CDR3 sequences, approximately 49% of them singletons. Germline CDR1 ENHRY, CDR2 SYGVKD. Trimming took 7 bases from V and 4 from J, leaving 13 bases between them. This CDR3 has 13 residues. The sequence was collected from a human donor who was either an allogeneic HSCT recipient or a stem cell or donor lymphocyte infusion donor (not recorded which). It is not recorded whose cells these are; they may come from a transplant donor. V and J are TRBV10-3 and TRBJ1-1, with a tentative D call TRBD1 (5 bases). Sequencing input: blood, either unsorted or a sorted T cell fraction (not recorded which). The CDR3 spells CAITGPGGTEAFF. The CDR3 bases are TGTGCCATCACCGGCCCTGGGGGCACTGAAGCTTTCTTT.